This entry lists 16 T cell receptor beta chains sequenced from one sample in a study of CD8 T cells in Susac syndrome (dated by TCRdb to the late 2010s). The library came from the immunoSEQ multiplex PCR assay. RNA was extracted using the RNeasy kit, and roughly 0.5 to 1 ug of the RNA was reverse transcribed with random hexamers. The raw public reads went through TCRdb reprocessing: fastp at Q25, MiXCR clone calling, in-frame beta chains kept. Rows merge per CDR3 protein into single entries with the most common DNA and genes. The sample includes approximately 53,000 distinct CDR3 sequences, with around 93% observed a single time. The ten largest clones take up 0.4% to 0.55% of the sample. Sequenced: CD8+ T cells from PBMCs. The receptors originated from a human donor with multiple sclerosis.

This clonotype was seen just once. The chain employs TRBV30 and TRBJ1-1; tentative D call: TRBD1 (5 bases). In germline, CDR1 is GTSNPN, CDR2 SVGIG (reference sequence). CDR3 length: 13 residues. V gave up 4 bases and J gave up 0 bases, with 9 bases separating them. The CDR3 region is CAWKWGVNTEAFF. CDR3 bases: TGTGCCTGGAAGTGGGGGGTGAACACTGAAGCTTTCTTT.

The rearrangement joins TRBV7-9 to TRBJ1-4; a weak D match, TRBD1 (6 bases). Germline V CDR1 and CDR2: SEHNR, FQNEAQ (reference sequence). The CDR3 spans 16 residues. Deletions cut 5 bases from V and 5 bases from J, with 18 bases between. The CDR3 nucleotides read TGTGCCAGCAGCGAAACGCCGGACAGAGAAAATGAAAAACTGTTTTTT. It yields the protein CASSETPDRENEKLFF.

This clonotype came up once. V usage is TRBV29-1 and J usage is TRBJ1-1; D unresolved. This CDR3 region has 13 residues. CDR1 and CDR2 from the germline V gene are SQVTM and ANQGSEA. DNA for the CDR3: TGCAGTTCTAGTCCCAACATGAACACTGAAGCTTTCTTT. Its translation is CSSSPNMNTEAFF.

About this clonotype itself: The junction does not match germline at one end; this may be a read error. Here the CDR3 DNA reads TGCGCCAGCAGCCAAGCTCGGGACAGCTATAGCAATCAGCCCCAGCTTTTT. The encoded protein is CASSQARDSYSNQPQLF. The chain couples TRBV4-3 to TRBJ1-5, with 7 bases that match TRBD1. This CDR3 region has 17 residues. The germline CDR1 and CDR2 sequences are LGHNA and YSLEER.

The chain carries TRBV20-1 and TRBJ2-7, with TRBD1 matching over 7 bases. The J segment lost 4 bases and the V segment lost 2 bases, leaving 8 bases of the junction unmatched. The CDR3 loop spans 14 amino acids. Germline V CDR1 and CDR2: DFQATT, SNEGSKA (reference sequence). The CDR3 DNA follows: TGCAGTGCTAGACCGCTGACAGGGCCATACGAGCAGTACTTC. It is translated as CSARPLTGPYEQYF.

The chain uses TRBV12-5 and TRBJ2-3; 7 nucleotides align to TRBD1. The V and J ends lost 0 bases and 8 bases, in that order; junction bases with no gene match: 5. Germline CDR1 LGHNT, CDR2 FRNRAP. The CDR3 covers 14 residues. The CDR3 is CASGLVTGVATQYF. The CDR3 DNA sequence: TGTGCTAGTGGTTTGGTTACAGGGGTTGCTACGCAGTATTTT.

V and J are TRBV5-1 and TRBJ2-4; the D call may be TRBD1 or TRBD2 (5 bases each). The V gene lost 3 bases and the J gene lost 2 bases, with 18 bases spanning the gap. The V gene's germline CDR1 is SGHRS and CDR2 YFSETQ. The CDR3 is made up of 17 amino acids. The CDR3 coding sequence is TGCGCCAGCAGCTGGAATTCAGGGTGGAGGTCCAAAAACATTCAGTACTTC. Residues: CASSWNSGWRSKNIQYF.

This chain links TRBV6-6 with TRBJ2-5, with a possible D match to TRBD1 (5 bases). The germline gives CDR1 MNHNY, CDR2 SVGAGI (reference sequence). Trimming pared 7 bases from V and 5 bases from J, leaving 14 bases between. This CDR3 region has 13 residues. The CDR3 is CASTNGAEETQYF. DNA of the CDR3: TGTGCCAGCACCAATGGGGCGGAGGAGACCCAGTACTTC.

V and J are TRBV7-9 and TRBJ1-1; no clear D. V gave up 3 bases and J gave up 2 bases, with 13 bases separating them. The CDR3 consists of 15 residues. Germline CDR1 reads SEHNR; CDR2 reads FQNEAQ (reference sequence). CDR3 sequence reads: CASSFPRAINTEAFF. CDR3 nucleotides: TGTGCCAGCAGCTTCCCGAGGGCAATTAACACTGAAGCTTTCTTT.

This sequence joins TRBV30 and TRBJ2-7, with D possibly matching TRBD2 (5 bases). CDR1 is GTSNPN and CDR2 is SVGIG in the germline V gene (reference sequence). This CDR3 contains 13 residues. V lost 3 bases and J 0 bases, leaving 9 bases between the germline ends. DNA of the CDR3: TGTGCCTGGAGAAGCCGGGGCTCCTACGAGCAGTACTTC. Amino acids: CAWRSRGSYEQYF.

The chain recombines TRBV7-9 with TRBJ2-5; tentative D call: TRBD1 (5 bases). V was trimmed by 3 bases and J by 5 bases, leaving 16 bases between them. This CDR3 is 15 amino acids long. CDR1 and CDR2 from the germline V gene are SEHNR and FQNEAQ (reference sequence). The CDR3 DNA reads TGTGCCAGCAGCTTCTCCCTGACAGAAAAGGAGACCCAGTACTTC. Residues: CASSFSLTEKETQYF.

The V and J genes are TRBV9 and TRBJ1-2; 7 bases map to TRBD1. The junction had 20 bases not matched to a gene; V was cut back by 5 bases and J by 7 bases. This CDR3 region has 17 residues. Germline V gives CDR1 SGDLS, CDR2 YYNGEE. CDR3 nucleotides: TGTGCCAGCAGGGACCCTGGACAGGATCTCCTCTATGTTGGCTACACCTTC. The encoded protein is CASRDPGQDLLYVGYTF.

V and J are TRBV5-1 and TRBJ1-2; 7 bases align to TRBD1. Trimming took 4 bases from V and 3 from J; bases not matched to a gene: 12. Germline loops: CDR1 SGHRS, CDR2 YFSETQ. The CDR3 consists of 16 residues. CDR3 DNA sequence: TGCGCCAGCAGCCGGGACAGAGGGGCGTATTACTATGGCTACACCTTC. Protein sequence: CASSRDRGAYYYGYTF.

The rearrangement joins TRBV13 to TRBJ2-5, with D possibly matching TRBD1 (6 bases). The CDR3 loop spans 13 amino acids. CDR1 PRHDT and CDR2 FYEKMQ come from the germline V gene (reference sequence). Trimming removed 5 bases from V and 1 base from J, with 8 bases in between. CDR3 amino acids: CASSPDSQETQYF. The DNA for the CDR3 is TGTGCCAGCAGCCCGGACAGCCAAGAGACCCAGTACTTC.

The V gene is TRBV2, the J gene TRBJ2-2; D is unclear. Germline CDR1 reads SNHLY; CDR2 reads FYNNEI. Deletions cut 4 bases from V and 0 bases from J, with 15 bases between. The CDR3 has 17 amino acids. CDR3 nucleotides: TGTGCCAGCAGTGTATGGTCTCAGAGGCCGAACACCGGGGAGCTGTTTTTT. It yields the protein CASSVWSQRPNTGELFF.

The chain couples TRBV5-4 to TRBJ2-1; D tentatively reads TRBD1 or TRBD2 (5 bases each). This CDR3 spans 15 amino acids. Germline-derived CDR1 and CDR2 are SGHNT and YYREEE (reference sequence). The ends were cut back, 0 bases at V and 6 bases at J, with 13 bases in the middle. This CDR3 is CASSLGQGVPNEQFF. CDR3 nucleotides: TGTGCCAGCAGCTTGGGGCAGGGAGTCCCCAATGAGCAGTTCTTC.